The clone carrying this T cell receptor beta chain was picked up one time. This specimen comes from a study of cytotoxic CD8 clonotypes in ibrutinib-treated CLL. Using immunoSEQ multiplex PCR, the repertoire was profiled, and TCRdb retains in-frame clones only, with some absent. In the table there are more than 20,000 clones, over 70% of which are singletons. CDR1 and CDR2 (germline): GTSNPN, SVGIG (reference sequence). The length of the CDR3 is 11 residues. Trimming shortened V by 0 bases and J by 7 bases, and 7 bases separated the two germline ends. The specimen comprised PBMCs, sampled before ibrutinib treatment. The gene calls are TRBV30 and TRBJ2-7; D is ambiguous. The receptor comes from a human donor with chronic lymphocytic leukemia. DNA of the CDR3: TGTGCCTGGAGTGTGGTTCGAGAGCAGTACTTC. It encodes CAWSVVREQYF.